This is a list of T cell receptor beta chains from one sample in a study of blood T cell repertoires in COVID-19. Some clones are missing from TCRdb's copy, which holds only in-frame ones; the method was immunoSEQ multiplex PCR. The data hold 200,000 to 300,000 clones, with 80% to 85% observed a single time. The sequenced sample was peripheral blood. The receptors originated from a woman aged 55-69 years with active or convalescent COVID-19. The CDR3 runs from the conserved cysteine through the conserved F or W. The D gene is left open where the match is weak. Clone size is given for some rows only: seen once, a few or many times, or a class if the clone is expanded.

.	TRBJ2-2	.	TRBV9	TGTGCCAGCAGCGTAGCATTTGGGGGCGTGGGTTACCGGGAGCTGTTTTTT	CASSVAFGGVGYRELFF
.	TRBJ2-5	.	TRBV7-9	TGTGCCAGCAGCCCCTTACCGGGGGAGGAGGGCCAAGAGACCCAGTACTTC	CASSPLPGEEGQETQYF
.	TRBJ1-2	.	TRBV9	TGTGCCAGCAGCCCGGGGGAGGGAGGGTATGGCTACACCTTC	CASSPGEGGYGYTF
.	TRBJ2-4	.	TRBV5-1	TGCGCCAGCAGCTTGGACCCTAGCAGCCTAGCCAAAAACATTCAGTACTTC	CASSLDPSSLAKNIQYF
TRBD2	TRBJ2-1	.	TRBV4-2	TGTGCCAGCAGCCAAGGGACCGGGACTAGCGGGGGCCCCAGCTCCTACAATGAGCAGTTCTTC	CASSQGTGTSGGPSSYNEQFF
.	TRBJ2-6	once	TRBV7-8	TGTGCCAGCAGCTTTAACGAGGCCACCGTCCTGACTTTC	CASSFNEATVLTF
.	TRBJ1-6	.	TRBV5-8	TGTGCCAGCAGCCTGGAAGGACACAATAATTCACCCCTCCACTTT	CASSLEGHNNSPLHF
.	TRBJ1-1	few	TRBV19	TGTGCCAGTAACCACGGGAGCACTGAAGCTTTCTTT	CASNHGSTEAFF
TRBD1	TRBJ2-2	.	TRBV5-4	TGTGCCAGCAGCGGGACAGGGAGTAGCACCGGGGAGCTGTTTTTT	CASSGTGSSTGELFF
.	TRBJ2-7	.	TRBV6-5	TGTGCCAGCAGCACAGGACAGTCCTACGAGCAGTACTTC	CASSTGQSYEQYF
TRBD1	TRBJ2-7	few	TRBV4-1	TGCGCCAGCAGCCAAGAGAGACCGGGACAGGGGAACTACGAGCAGTACTTC	CASSQERPGQGNYEQYF
.	TRBJ1-6	.	TRBV21-1	TGTGCCAGCAGCAAAGGAAAATGGGACAGCAATAATTCACCCCTCCACTTT	CASSKGKWDSNNSPLHF
.	TRBJ2-5	.	TRBV6-5	TGTGCCAGCAGGGCCCCACAGTTTGAGACCCAGTACTTC	CASRAPQFETQYF